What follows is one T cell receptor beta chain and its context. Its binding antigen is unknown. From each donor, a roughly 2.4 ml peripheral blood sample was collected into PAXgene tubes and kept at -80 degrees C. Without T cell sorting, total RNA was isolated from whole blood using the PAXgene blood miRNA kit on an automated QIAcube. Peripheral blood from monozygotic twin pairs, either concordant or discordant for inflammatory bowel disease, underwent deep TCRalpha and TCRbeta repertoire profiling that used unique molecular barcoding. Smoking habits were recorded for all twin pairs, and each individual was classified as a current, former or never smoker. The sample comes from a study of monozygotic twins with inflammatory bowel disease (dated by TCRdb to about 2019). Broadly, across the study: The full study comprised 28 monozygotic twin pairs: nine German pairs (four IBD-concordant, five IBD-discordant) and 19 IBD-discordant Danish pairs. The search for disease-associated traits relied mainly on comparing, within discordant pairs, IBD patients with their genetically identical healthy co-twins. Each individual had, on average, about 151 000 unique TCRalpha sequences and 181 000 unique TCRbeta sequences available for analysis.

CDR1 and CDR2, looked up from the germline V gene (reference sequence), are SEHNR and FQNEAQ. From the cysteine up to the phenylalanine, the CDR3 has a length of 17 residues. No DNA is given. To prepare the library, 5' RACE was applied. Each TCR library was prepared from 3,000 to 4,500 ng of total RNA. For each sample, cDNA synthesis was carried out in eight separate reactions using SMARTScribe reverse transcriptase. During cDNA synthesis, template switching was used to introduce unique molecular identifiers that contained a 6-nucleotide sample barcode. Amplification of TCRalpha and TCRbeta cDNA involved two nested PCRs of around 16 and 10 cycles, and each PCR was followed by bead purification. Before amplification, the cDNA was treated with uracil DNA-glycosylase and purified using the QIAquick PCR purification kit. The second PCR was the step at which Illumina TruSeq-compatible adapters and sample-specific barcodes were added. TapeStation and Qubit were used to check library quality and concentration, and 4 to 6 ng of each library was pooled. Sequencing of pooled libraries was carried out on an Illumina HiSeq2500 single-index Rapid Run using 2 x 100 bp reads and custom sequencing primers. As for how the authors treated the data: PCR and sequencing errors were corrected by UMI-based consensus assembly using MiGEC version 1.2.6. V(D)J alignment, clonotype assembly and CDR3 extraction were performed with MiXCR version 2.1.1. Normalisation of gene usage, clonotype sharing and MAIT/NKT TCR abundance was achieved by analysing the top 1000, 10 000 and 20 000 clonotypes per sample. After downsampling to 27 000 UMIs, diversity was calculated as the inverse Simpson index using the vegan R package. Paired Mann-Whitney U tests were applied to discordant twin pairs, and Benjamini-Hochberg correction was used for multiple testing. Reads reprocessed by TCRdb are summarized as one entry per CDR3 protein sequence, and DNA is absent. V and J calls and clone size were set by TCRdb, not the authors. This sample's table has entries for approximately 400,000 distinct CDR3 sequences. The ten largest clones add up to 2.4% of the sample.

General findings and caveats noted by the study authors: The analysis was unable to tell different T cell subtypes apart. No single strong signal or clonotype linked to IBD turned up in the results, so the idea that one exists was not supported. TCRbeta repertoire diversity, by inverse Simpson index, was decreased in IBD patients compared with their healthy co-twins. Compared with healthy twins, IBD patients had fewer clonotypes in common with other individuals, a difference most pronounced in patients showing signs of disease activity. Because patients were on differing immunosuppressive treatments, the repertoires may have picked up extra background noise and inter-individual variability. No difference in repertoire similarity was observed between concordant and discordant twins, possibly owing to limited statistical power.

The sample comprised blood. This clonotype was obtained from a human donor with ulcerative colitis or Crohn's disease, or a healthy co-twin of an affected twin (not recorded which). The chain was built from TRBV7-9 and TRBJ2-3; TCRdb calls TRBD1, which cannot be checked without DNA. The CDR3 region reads CASSLLPPGGRVYTQYF.